The rows below give T cell receptor beta chains drawn from one sample of a study of spatial heterogeneity in lung cancer. TCRdb re-derived calls from the 5' RACE reads in MiXCR, one entry per CDR3 protein. The sample lists 3,000 to 4,000 distinct CDR3 sequences, 4.5% to 6.5% seen once, with 14% to 15% in the top ten. Material: lung tumor tissue, obtained at surgery. These receptors were obtained from a male donor with early-stage non-small cell lung cancer. CDR3s leave out the opening cysteine and the closing phenylalanine or tryptophan.

J gene: TRBJ2-5; V gene: TRBV9; CDR3 protein: ASSVGGMRQETQY
J gene: TRBJ2-2; V gene: TRBV28; CDR3 protein: ASSLTGTSGAGELF
J gene: TRBJ2-7; V gene: TRBV13; CDR3 protein: ASSLLGQGSYEQY
J gene: TRBJ2-3; V gene: TRBV14; CDR3 protein: ASSLIGQGAKDTQY
J gene: TRBJ1-4; V gene: TRBV5-1; CDR3 protein: ASSLGATNEKLF
J gene: TRBJ1-1; V gene: TRBV20-1; CDR3 protein: SARPMNTEAF
J gene: TRBJ1-5; V gene: TRBV21-1; CDR3 protein: ASRVRTWGQPQH
J gene: TRBJ2-3; V gene: TRBV4-1; CDR3 protein: ASSQQLAATDTQY
J gene: TRBJ2-5; V gene: TRBV19; CDR3 protein: ASSGTGRETQY
J gene: TRBJ1-5; V gene: TRBV10-3; CDR3 protein: AISRDTNQPQH
J gene: TRBJ2-2; V gene: TRBV4-3; CDR3 protein: ASSPGAAGELF
J gene: TRBJ2-3; V gene: TRBV7-2; CDR3 protein: ASSRGLADTDTQY
J gene: TRBJ2-5; V gene: TRBV11-2; CDR3 protein: ASSKTGIGETQY
J gene: TRBJ2-1; V gene: TRBV6-5; CDR3 protein: ASSYSGVAYNEQF
J gene: TRBJ2-1; V gene: TRBV12-3/TRBV12-4; CDR3 protein: ASRPLAGGRNEQF
J gene: TRBJ2-5; V gene: TRBV4-1; CDR3 protein: ASSQPSTGTQETQY
J gene: TRBJ2-1; V gene: TRBV5-1; CDR3 protein: ASSLRTSENNEQF
J gene: TRBJ2-7; V gene: TRBV7-9; CDR3 protein: ASSLFRDGSYEQC
J gene: TRBJ1-1; V gene: TRBV7-9; CDR3 protein: ASSTGTPNTEAF
J gene: TRBJ1-2; V gene: TRBV20-1; CDR3 protein: SAARDRNYGYT
J gene: TRBJ2-2; V gene: TRBV7-9; CDR3 protein: ASSSPSGTSGRGELF
J gene: TRBJ1-4; V gene: TRBV9; CDR3 protein: ASSKTDGGVGEKLF
J gene: TRBJ2-3; V gene: TRBV30; CDR3 protein: AWGTGAITDTQY
J gene: TRBJ2-1; V gene: TRBV20-1; CDR3 protein: SARGPRGVRLYNEQF
J gene: TRBJ1-4; V gene: TRBV20-1; CDR3 protein: SASGPLSEKLF
J gene: TRBJ2-2; V gene: TRBV7-9; CDR3 protein: ASSPMTETGELF
J gene: TRBJ2-7; V gene: TRBV6-2/TRBV6-3; CDR3 protein: ASSRTQAYSYEQY
J gene: TRBJ1-1; V gene: TRBV5-1; CDR3 protein: ASSLGTAIEAF
J gene: TRBJ2-2; V gene: TRBV5-1; CDR3 protein: ASSLTGNTGELF
J gene: TRBJ2-5; V gene: TRBV2; CDR3 protein: ASSGGGPQETQY
J gene: TRBJ2-7; V gene: TRBV7-2; CDR3 protein: ASGLAGGVKEQY
J gene: TRBJ1-5; V gene: TRBV5-5; CDR3 protein: ASSFGRGSNQPQH
J gene: TRBJ2-7; V gene: TRBV7-2; CDR3 protein: ASSLEWTKTYEQY
J gene: TRBJ2-1; V gene: TRBV30; CDR3 protein: AWRHSDRGSYNEQF
J gene: TRBJ2-1; V gene: TRBV5-1; CDR3 protein: ASSEYRAVLVNEQF
J gene: TRBJ2-5; V gene: TRBV7-2; CDR3 protein: ASSPSLTSDIL
J gene: TRBJ2-1; V gene: TRBV29-1; CDR3 protein: SVNRDREQF
J gene: TRBJ2-7; V gene: TRBV5-1; CDR3 protein: ASSLGRVSLEQY
J gene: TRBJ2-7; V gene: TRBV29-1; CDR3 protein: SVGEGPYEQY
J gene: TRBJ1-2; V gene: TRBV4-1; CDR3 protein: ASSRDGYGYT
J gene: TRBJ2-3; V gene: TRBV7-8; CDR3 protein: ASSFGVAGDTQY
J gene: TRBJ2-6; V gene: TRBV12-3/TRBV12-4; CDR3 protein: ASRFGGANVLT
J gene: TRBJ1-2; V gene: TRBV20-1; CDR3 protein: SAILGGTYGYT
J gene: TRBJ1-2; V gene: TRBV20-1; CDR3 protein: SASPGVNYGYT
J gene: TRBJ2-2; V gene: TRBV5-1; CDR3 protein: ASSWTGRTGELF
J gene: TRBJ2-7; V gene: TRBV20-1; CDR3 protein: SARGLGAFVEY
J gene: TRBJ2-7; V gene: TRBV28; CDR3 protein: ASTGLGGRLADSVREQY
J gene: TRBJ2-7; V gene: TRBV5-4; CDR3 protein: ASSSDEGPYEQY
J gene: TRBJ2-2; V gene: TRBV6-2/TRBV6-3; CDR3 protein: ASSYATSGGSGELF
J gene: TRBJ2-5; V gene: TRBV7-2; CDR3 protein: ASSKPGVQETQY
J gene: TRBJ2-5; V gene: TRBV5-1; CDR3 protein: ASSPGQAYQETQY
J gene: TRBJ2-5; V gene: TRBV29-1; CDR3 protein: SVGEGKKETKY
J gene: TRBJ2-5; V gene: TRBV28; CDR3 protein: ASSLYSWETQY
J gene: TRBJ2-4; V gene: TRBV6-5; CDR3 protein: ASSPGLLAKNIQY
J gene: TRBJ1-6; V gene: TRBV28; CDR3 protein: ASSLRQTLYNSPLH
J gene: TRBJ1-4; V gene: TRBV14; CDR3 protein: ASSRIGPGHANEKLF
J gene: TRBJ1-5; V gene: TRBV29-1; CDR3 protein: SVGQGGNQPQH
J gene: TRBJ2-2; V gene: TRBV6-6; CDR3 protein: ASTPMEGTGITGELF